Listed here are 5 T cell receptor beta chains from one sample, sequenced in a study of vaccination and CD4 T cells after COVID-19. For these TCRs, the target antigens are not known. The Oncomine TCR Beta short-read assay was applied to DNA of cultured CD4+ T cells. TCRdb analysed the PCR reads with MiXCR anew, one entry per CDR3 protein. The sample yields more than 10,000 distinct CDR3 sequences, 36% seen once. Treatment described: roughly 11-day PBMC culture with coronavirus spike peptide pools or control peptides (ViraFEST assay). The specimen was cultured CD4+ T cells from blood. The receptors were gathered from a human donor with COVID-19.

This clonotype was seen just once. The V gene is TRBV5-1, the J gene TRBJ1-5, with 7 bases fitting TRBD1. V was clipped by 2 bases and J by 0 bases; unmatched bases: 2. CDR1 is SGHRS and CDR2 is YFSETQ in the germline V gene. The CDR3 is 15 amino acids. The CDR3 nucleotides read TGCGCCAGCAGCTTCGGGACAGATAGCAATCAGCCCCAGCATTTT. It translates to CASSFGTDSNQPQHF.

In its sample, this clonotype was seen a few times. The V and J genes are TRBV27 and TRBJ1-6; maybe TRBD1 (5 bases). This CDR3 spans 13 amino acids. Per the germline V gene, CDR1 is MNHEY and CDR2 is SMNVEV (reference sequence). Trimming pared 3 bases from V and 10 bases from J, leaving 10 bases between. CDR3 in amino acids: CASSLPGISPLHF. The CDR3 DNA is TGTGCCAGCAGTTTGCCAGGGATCTCACCCCTCCACTTT.

The chain carries TRBV6-1 and TRBJ2-5; 11 bases agree with TRBD2. The CDR3 is made up of 16 amino acids. CDR1 is MNHNS, CDR2 SASEGT, per germline. With V trimmed by 6 bases and J by 3 bases, 9 bases remained unmatched. In nucleotides, the CDR3 is TGTGCCAGCAGACAACTAGCGGGGGTTAACAAAGAGACCCAGTACTTC. Translated, it gives CASRQLAGVNKETQYF.

This rearrangement joins TRBV20-1 to TRBJ2-3, with 8 nucleotides matching TRBD2. Looked up from germline, CDR1 is DFQATT and CDR2 is SNEGSKA (reference sequence). V trimming: 3 bases; J trimming: 2 bases; junction bases outside the gene matches: 7. The CDR3 has 15 residues. The CDR3 here is CSASRSAGATDTQYF. CDR3 DNA: TGCAGTGCTAGTCGTTCAGCGGGGGCCACAGATACGCAGTATTTT.

The chain links TRBV5-1 to TRBJ2-1; 10 bases are a match to TRBD2. The V segment lost 0 bases and the J segment 9 bases; nucleotides outside the gene matches: 12. This CDR3 region has 17 residues. CDR1 and CDR2 from the germline V gene are SGHRS and YFSETQ. This CDR3 is CASSLGSRLAGGFEQFF. DNA of the CDR3: TGCGCCAGCAGCTTGGGTTCACGCTTAGCGGGGGGCTTTGAGCAGTTCTTC.